Shown below are 27 T cell receptor beta chains from a single sample sequenced in a study of cytomegalovirus exposure and HLA in healthy donors. PCR amplification relied on 60 Vbeta primers (plus 13 Jbeta primers). The table came from immunoSEQ multiplex PCR; TCRdb's copy has only in-frame clones and leaves some out. Of 100,000 to 150,000 clones in the sample, around 80% were seen once. What was sequenced was PBMCs. The receptors come from a woman aged 45 to 65 in good health and CMV-seronegative.

V is TRBV15 and J is TRBJ2-3; no clear D. CDR3 size: 15 residues. The germline V and J ends were trimmed by 1 base and 0 bases, with 8 bases remaining between them. CDR1 and CDR2 from the germline V gene are LNHNV and YYDKDF (reference sequence). This chain's CDR3 is CATSRGSGSTDTQYF. For the CDR3, the DNA is TGTGCCACCAGCAGAGGTTCGGGTAGCACAGATACGCAGTATTTT.

This chain joins TRBV19 and TRBJ2-7; D gene ambiguous. Germline V gene sequence: CDR1 LNHDA, CDR2 SQIVND (reference sequence). The V end lost 5 bases, the J end lost 5 bases, and 16 bases lay between the germline ends. CDR3 size: 14 residues. The CDR3 reads CASSRLVSGHEQYF. The DNA for the CDR3 is TGTGCCAGTAGTCGGCTAGTCTCCGGCCACGAGCAGTACTTC.

V and J are TRBV4-2 and TRBJ1-5; D may be TRBD1 (5 bases). Germline assignment: CDR1 LGHNA and CDR2 YNFKEQ. This CDR3 is 14 amino acids long. Trimming left V 0 bases short and J 6 bases short, with 9 bases between. The CDR3: CASSQDGGGQPQHF. The CDR3 bases are TGTGCCAGCAGCCAAGATGGGGGGGGTCAGCCCCAGCATTTT.

This rearrangement joins TRBV2 to TRBJ1-1; D is possibly TRBD1 (5 bases). The V gene's germline CDR1 is SNHLY and CDR2 FYNNEI. The CDR3 has 13 amino acids. Trimming stripped 4 bases from V and 5 bases from J, with 11 bases between. In DNA form, the CDR3 reads TGTGCCAGCAGTGGATGGGGGAGGACTGAAGCTTTCTTT. Encoded protein: CASSGWGRTEAFF.

The rearrangement uses TRBV5-1 and TRBJ2-1, with 13 nucleotides matching TRBD2. V lost 0 bases and J lost 3; bases outside the gene matches: 9. Germline lookup yields CDR1 SGHRS and CDR2 YFSETQ. The CDR3 sequence is 19 residues long. Here the CDR3 DNA reads TGCGCCAGCAGCTTGGAAGGGACTAGCGGGAAGAGGTTCTACAATGAGCAGTTCTTC. Its translation: CASSLEGTSGKRFYNEQFF. The entire variable domain, with the rest obtained from reference TRBV5-1 and TRBJ2-1, is as follows: KAGVTQTPRYLIKTRGQQVTLSCSPISGHRSVSWYQQTPGQGLQFLFEYFSETQRNKGNFPGRFSGRQFSNSRSEMNVSTLELGDSALYLCASSLEGTSGKRFYNEQFFGPGTRLTVL.

V usage is TRBV6-4 and J usage is TRBJ2-3; TRBD1 agrees at 8 bases. The trim removed 3 bases at V and 5 bases at J, leaving 13 bases unmatched. The CDR3 spans 17 residues. Germline V gene lookup returns CDR1 MRHNA and CDR2 SNTAGT. Here the CDR3 reads CASSERPGTGKGDTQYF. CDR3 coding DNA: TGTGCCAGCAGTGAGAGACCCGGGACAGGCAAGGGAGATACGCAGTATTTT.

The J gene is TRBJ2-7, the V gene TRBV10-1; D might be TRBD2 (6 bases). This CDR3 comprises 16 residues. Per the germline V gene, CDR1 is WNHNN and CDR2 is SYGVQD (reference sequence). V lost 4 bases, J lost 6 bases, and 22 bases lay in between. CDR3 bases: TGCGCCAGCAGTGGGAAGCCGGGACTCGAAACGGGCGAGCAGTACGTC. Translating it yields CASSGKPGLETGEQYV.

The gene calls are TRBV5-6 and TRBJ2-1, with 12 bases that match TRBD2. The CDR3 contains 17 residues. The V segment lost 1 base and the J segment 0 bases; nucleotides outside the gene matches: 2. Germline CDR1 SGHDT, CDR2 YYEEEE. The CDR3: CASSLLTSGGSYNEQFF. The CDR3 bases are TGTGCCAGCAGCTTGTTGACTAGCGGGGGCTCCTACAATGAGCAGTTCTTC.

The rearrangement joins TRBV19 to TRBJ1-1; D remains ambiguous. Deletions cut 3 bases from V and 3 bases from J, with 11 bases between. This CDR3 contains 14 residues. CDR1 is LNHDA, CDR2 SQIVND, per germline (reference sequence). The CDR3 nucleotides read TGTGCCAGTAGTATCGCTCGAGAGGACACTGAAGCTTTCTTT. Translating it yields CASSIAREDTEAFF. Full variable domain (rest looked up from reference TRBV19 and TRBJ1-1): DGGITQSPKYLFRKEGQNVTLSCEQNLNHDAMYWYRQDPGQGLRLIYYSQIVNDFQKGDIAEGYSVSREKKESFPLTVTSAQKNPTAFYLCASSIAREDTEAFFGQGTRLTVV.

This clone showed up just a few times. The chain is built from TRBV19 and TRBJ2-1; D might be TRBD1 (6 bases). V shed 4 bases and J shed 10 bases, with 14 bases lying between them. Germline V CDR1 and CDR2: LNHDA, SQIVND (reference sequence). There are 13 residues in the CDR3. This chain's CDR3 is CASSTGTTREQFF. In DNA form, the CDR3 reads TGTGCCAGTAGTACCGGGACAACCCGGGAGCAGTTCTTC. The whole variable domain, filled in from reference TRBV19 and TRBJ2-1, reads DGGITQSPKYLFRKEGQNVTLSCEQNLNHDAMYWYRQDPGQGLRLIYYSQIVNDFQKGDIAEGYSVSREKKESFPLTVTSAQKNPTAFYLCASSTGTTREQFFGPGTRLTVL.

The chain couples TRBV9 to TRBJ2-5; D unclear. The CDR3 totals 14 residues. Trimming cost V 3 bases and J 5 bases, with 14 bases left between them. The V gene's germline CDR1 is SGDLS and CDR2 YYNGEE. The DNA for the CDR3 is TGTGCCAGCAGCGCCCTTCCCTCTAGGGAGACCCAGTACTTC. Its translation: CASSALPSRETQYF.

The CDR3 sequence: CASSTEETSGTNRPAEQYF. The CDR3 nucleotides are TGTGCCAGCAGTACCGAAGAAACTAGCGGAACAAACCGGCCGGCCGAGCAGTACTTC. The chain uses TRBV27 and TRBJ2-7, with 8 nucleotides matching TRBD2. The V gene's germline CDR1 is MNHEY and CDR2 SMNVEV (reference sequence). J lost 6 bases, V lost 5 bases, and 24 bases had no gene match. The length of the CDR3 is 19 residues.

The chain links TRBV9 to TRBJ1-1, with D uncertain. This CDR3 spans 13 amino acids. Between the trimmed V and J ends, which lost 1 base and 2 bases, there was a span of 6 bases. Germline V gene sequence: CDR1 SGDLS, CDR2 YYNGEE. The CDR3: CASSVISNTEAFF. The CDR3 DNA reads TGTGCCAGCAGCGTAATCTCCAACACTGAAGCTTTCTTT.

The chain joins TRBV10-3 to TRBJ2-3; D gene uncertain. Looked up from germline, CDR1 is ENHRY and CDR2 is SYGVKD. The CDR3 sequence is 13 residues long. The V end lost 4 bases, the J end lost 5 bases, and 10 bases lay between the germline ends. The CDR3 region has the DNA TGTGCCATCAGTGGGGCAGGCCTAGATACGCAGTATTTT. Amino acids: CAISGAGLDTQYF.

V gene TRBV7-9 combines with J gene TRBJ1-1, with a weak D call TRBD1 (5 bases). There are 14 residues in the CDR3. The V gene lost 5 bases and the J gene lost 5 bases, with 15 bases spanning the gap. In germline, CDR1 is SEHNR, CDR2 FQNEAQ (reference sequence). CDR3 nucleotide sequence: TGTGCCAGCAGCCCAGTAGGGGTTGGGACTGAAGCTTTCTTT. Protein sequence: CASSPVGVGTEAFF.

This clone showed up just a few times. The rearrangement links TRBV29-1 to TRBJ1-2; the D gene is possibly TRBD1 (5 bases). Germline V gene data show CDR1 as SQVTM and CDR2 as ANQGSEA. The CDR3 consists of 14 residues. Trimming stripped 3 bases from V and 4 bases from J, with 15 bases between. The CDR3 reads CSVDSGQGLYGYTF. In DNA form, the CDR3 reads TGCAGCGTTGATAGTGGGCAGGGTCTCTATGGCTACACCTTC.

The chain employs TRBV7-9 and TRBJ2-4; 9 positions agree with TRBD1. The CDR3 spans 16 residues. V shed 4 bases, J shed 6 bases, and the junction held 10 bases outside the gene matches. Germline assignment: CDR1 SEHNR and CDR2 FQNEAQ (reference sequence). The CDR3 protein is CASSSEGVTGGNIQYF. The CDR3 DNA is TGTGCCAGCAGCTCGGAGGGCGTGACAGGGGGAAACATTCAGTACTTC.

The genes are TRBV5-4 and TRBJ2-2, with 7 bases identical to TRBD1. The V gene end was trimmed by 4 bases and the J gene end by 4 bases; junction bases not matched to a gene: 10. This CDR3 comprises 16 residues. CDR1 is SGHNT, CDR2 YYREEE, per germline (reference sequence). The CDR3 DNA is TGTGCCAGCAGCGGGTACAGGGGCGCGACCACCGGGGAGCTGTTTTTT. Its translation is CASSGYRGATTGELFF.

This chain links TRBV29-1 with TRBJ1-1; a weak D match, TRBD1 (5 bases). The CDR3 totals 13 residues. The germline CDR1 and CDR2 sequences are SQVTM and ANQGSEA. V was cut by 3 bases and J by 1 base, with 9 bases left in between. For the CDR3, the DNA is TGCAGCGTTGACGGGGGGACGAACACTGAAGCTTTCTTT. Its protein product is CSVDGGTNTEAFF.

The chain combines TRBV19 with TRBJ2-7; 7 positions match TRBD2. Germline-derived CDR1 and CDR2 are LNHDA and SQIVND (reference sequence). Trimming removed 5 bases from V and 0 bases from J; junction bases left unmatched: 19. The CDR3 consists of 19 residues. The CDR3 reads CASSGISGLSNVSSYEQYF. The CDR3 DNA reads TGTGCCAGTAGTGGGATTAGCGGGCTCAGTAACGTTAGCTCCTACGAGCAGTACTTC.

The J gene is TRBJ1-2, the V gene TRBV18; D ambiguous. Deletions cut 3 bases from V and 0 bases from J, with 17 bases between. In germline, CDR1 is KGHSH, CDR2 LQKENI. CDR3 length equals 17 residues. CDR3 sequence (DNA): TGTGCCAGCTCACCTCTTGGTGTTGGCCCCGCTAACTATGGCTACACCTTC. Its protein product is CASSPLGVGPANYGYTF.

The rearrangement links TRBV6-4 to TRBJ1-3, with a tentative D call TRBD1 (6 bases). Trimming removed 2 bases at V and 3 bases at J, with 23 bases between. From germline, CDR1 is MRHNA and CDR2 SNTAGT. CDR3 length: 19 amino acids. In nucleotides, the CDR3 is TGTGCCAGCAGTGACGGGGGCCAGGGACGAGCCTGGGATGGAAACACCATATATTTT. This encodes CASSDGGQGRAWDGNTIYF.

J is TRBJ1-5 and V is TRBV30; D might be TRBD1 (5 bases). The CDR3 extends over 15 amino acids. Germline CDR1 and CDR2: GTSNPN and SVGIG (reference sequence). V was clipped by 1 base and J by 5 bases, with 15 bases between them. The CDR3 here is CAWSASRAGDQPQHF. The CDR3 DNA sequence: TGTGCCTGGAGTGCTTCCAGGGCGGGGGATCAGCCCCAGCATTTT.

The count of this clone is one. The V and J genes are TRBV14 and TRBJ2-1; 14 bases align to TRBD2. With V trimmed by 5 bases and J by 6 bases, 9 bases remained unmatched. The CDR3 has 17 amino acids. Germline values: CDR1 SGHDN, CDR2 FVKESK. CDR3 coding DNA: TGTGCCAGCAGCTCTCGGACTAGCGGGAGGAGTATCAATGAGCAGTTCTTC. Protein product: CASSSRTSGRSINEQFF.

The J gene is TRBJ2-7, the V gene TRBV28; TRBD1 aligns across 9 bases. Germline assignment: CDR1 MDHEN and CDR2 SYDVKM. This CDR3 is built from 13 residues. The junction had 5 bases not matched to a gene; V was cut back by 5 bases and J by 6 bases. The CDR3 here is CASSTGQGREQYF. The DNA of the CDR3 is TGTGCCAGCAGTACGGGACAGGGACGCGAGCAGTACTTC.

The CDR3 sequence: CAFGTSNNIQYF. The CDR3, as DNA: TGTGCCTTTGGGACTAGCAATAACATTCAGTACTTC. The genes are TRBV30 and TRBJ2-4; TRBD2 matches at 9 bases. CDR1 is GTSNPN and CDR2 is SVGIG in the germline V gene (reference sequence). The length of the CDR3 is 12 residues. J was trimmed by 7 bases and V by 7 bases; bases with no gene match: 5.

The CDR3 DNA sequence: TGTGCCAGCAGCCCGGGACAGAACTGGGGTGAGCAGTTCTTC. It codes for CASSPGQNWGEQFF. This chain uses TRBV9 with TRBJ2-1; 7 bases match TRBD1. The CDR3 sequence is 14 residues long. V was clipped by 4 bases and J by 9 bases; unmatched bases: 10. Germline V CDR1 and CDR2: SGDLS, YYNGEE.